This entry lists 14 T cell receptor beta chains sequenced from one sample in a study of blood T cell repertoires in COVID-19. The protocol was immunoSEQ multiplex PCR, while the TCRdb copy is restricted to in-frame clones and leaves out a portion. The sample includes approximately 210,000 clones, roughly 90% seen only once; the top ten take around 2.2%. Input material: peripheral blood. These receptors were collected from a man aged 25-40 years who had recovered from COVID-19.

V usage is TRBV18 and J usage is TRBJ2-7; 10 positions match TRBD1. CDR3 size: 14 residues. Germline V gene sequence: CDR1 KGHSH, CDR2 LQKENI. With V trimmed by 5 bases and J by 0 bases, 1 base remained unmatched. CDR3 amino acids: CASSGTGVSYEQYF. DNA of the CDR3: TGTGCCAGCTCAGGGACAGGGGTCTCCTACGAGCAGTACTTC.

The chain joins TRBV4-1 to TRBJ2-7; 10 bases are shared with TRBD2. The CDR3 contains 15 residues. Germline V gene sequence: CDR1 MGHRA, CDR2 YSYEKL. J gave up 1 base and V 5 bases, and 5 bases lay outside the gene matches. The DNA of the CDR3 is TGCGCCAGCAGCTTAACTAGCGGGGATTCCTACGAGCAGTACTTC. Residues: CASSLTSGDSYEQYF.

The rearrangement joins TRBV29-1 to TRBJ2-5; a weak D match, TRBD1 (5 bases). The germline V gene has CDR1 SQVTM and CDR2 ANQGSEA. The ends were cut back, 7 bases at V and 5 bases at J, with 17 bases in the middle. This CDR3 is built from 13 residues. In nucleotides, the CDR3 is TGCAGCGCCCCTTTCCAGGGTATGGAGACCCAGTACTTC. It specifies CSAPFQGMETQYF. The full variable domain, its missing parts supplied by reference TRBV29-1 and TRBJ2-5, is SAVISQKPSRDICQRGTSLTIQCQVDSQVTMMFWYRQQPGQSLTLIATANQGSEATYESGFVIDKFPISRPNLTFSTLTVSNMSPEDSSIYLCSAPFQGMETQYFGPGTRLLVL.

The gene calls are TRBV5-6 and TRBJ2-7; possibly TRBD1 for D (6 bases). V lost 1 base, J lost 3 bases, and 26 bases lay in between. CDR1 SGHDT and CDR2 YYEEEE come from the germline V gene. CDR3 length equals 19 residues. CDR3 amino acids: CASSLPPGTGPVYYYEQYF. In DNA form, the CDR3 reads TGTGCCAGCAGCTTGCCCCCGGGAACAGGGCCCGTCTACTACTACGAGCAGTACTTC.

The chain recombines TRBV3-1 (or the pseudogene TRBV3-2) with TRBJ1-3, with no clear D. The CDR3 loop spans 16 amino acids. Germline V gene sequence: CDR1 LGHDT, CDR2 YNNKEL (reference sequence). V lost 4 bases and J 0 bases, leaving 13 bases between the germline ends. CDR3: CASSLISGYSGNTIYF. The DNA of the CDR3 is TGTGCCAGCAGCCTTATCTCGGGATACTCTGGAAACACCATATATTTT.

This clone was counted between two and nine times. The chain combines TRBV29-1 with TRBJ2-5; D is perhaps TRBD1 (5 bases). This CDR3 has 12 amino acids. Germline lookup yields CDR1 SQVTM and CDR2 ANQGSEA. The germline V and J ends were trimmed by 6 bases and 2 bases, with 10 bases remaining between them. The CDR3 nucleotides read TGCAGCGTCGCACCAGGGCAAGAGACCCAGTACTTC. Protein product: CSVAPGQETQYF. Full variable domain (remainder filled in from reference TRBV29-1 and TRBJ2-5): SAVISQKPSRDICQRGTSLTIQCQVDSQVTMMFWYRQQPGQSLTLIATANQGSEATYESGFVIDKFPISRPNLTFSTLTVSNMSPEDSSIYLCSVAPGQETQYFGPGTRLLVL.

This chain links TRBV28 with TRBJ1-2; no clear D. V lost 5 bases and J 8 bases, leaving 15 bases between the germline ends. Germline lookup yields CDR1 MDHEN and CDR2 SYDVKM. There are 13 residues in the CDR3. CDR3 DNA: TGTGCCAGCAGTGCTGATTTAGTCTCGGGCTACACCTTC. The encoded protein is CASSADLVSGYTF.

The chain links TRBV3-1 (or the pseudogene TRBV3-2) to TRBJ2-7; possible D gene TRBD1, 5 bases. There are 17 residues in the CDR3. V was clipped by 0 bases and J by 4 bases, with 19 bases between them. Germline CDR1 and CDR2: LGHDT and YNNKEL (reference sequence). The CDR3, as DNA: TGTGCCAGCAGCCAAGATAGTTACAGGTGGAATACTTACGAGCAGTACTTC. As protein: CASSQDSYRWNTYEQYF.

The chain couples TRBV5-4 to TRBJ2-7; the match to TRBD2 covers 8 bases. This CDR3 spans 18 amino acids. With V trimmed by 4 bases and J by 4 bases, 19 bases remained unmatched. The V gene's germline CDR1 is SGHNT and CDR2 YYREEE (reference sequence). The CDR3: CASSPRGLAGALHYEQYF. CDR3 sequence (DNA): TGTGCCAGCAGCCCCCGTGGGCTAGCGGGCGCTTTACATTACGAGCAGTACTTC. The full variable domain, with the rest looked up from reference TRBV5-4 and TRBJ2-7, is ETGVTQSPTHLIKTRGQQVTLRCSSQSGHNTVSWYQQALGQGPQFIFQYYREEENGRGNFPPRFSGLQFPNYSSELNVNALELDDSALYLCASSPRGLAGALHYEQYFGPGTRLTVT.

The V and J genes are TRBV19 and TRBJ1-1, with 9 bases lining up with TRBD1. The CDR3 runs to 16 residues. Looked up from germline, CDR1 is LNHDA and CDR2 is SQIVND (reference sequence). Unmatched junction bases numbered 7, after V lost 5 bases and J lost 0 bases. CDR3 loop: CASSLGQGLMNTEAFF. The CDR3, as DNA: TGTGCCAGTAGTTTGGGACAGGGATTGATGAACACTGAAGCTTTCTTT.

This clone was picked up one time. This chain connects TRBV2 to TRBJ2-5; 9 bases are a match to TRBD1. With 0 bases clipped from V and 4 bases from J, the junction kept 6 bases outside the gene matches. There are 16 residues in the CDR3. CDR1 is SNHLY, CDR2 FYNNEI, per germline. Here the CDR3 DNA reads TGTGCCAGCAGTGAAGCCCCCTCGACAGGGGGAGAGACCCAGTACTTC. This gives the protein CASSEAPSTGGETQYF.

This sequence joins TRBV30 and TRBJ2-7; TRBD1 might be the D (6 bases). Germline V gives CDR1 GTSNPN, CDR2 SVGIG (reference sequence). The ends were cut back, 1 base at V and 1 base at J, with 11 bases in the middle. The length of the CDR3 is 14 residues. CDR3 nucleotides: TGTGCCTGGAGTGGACAGGTTTTATCCTACGAGCAGTACTTC. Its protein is CAWSGQVLSYEQYF.

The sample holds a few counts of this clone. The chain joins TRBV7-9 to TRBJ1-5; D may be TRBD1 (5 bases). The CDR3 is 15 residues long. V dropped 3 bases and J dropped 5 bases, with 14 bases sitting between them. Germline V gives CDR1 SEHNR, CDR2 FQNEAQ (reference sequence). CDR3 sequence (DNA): TGTGCCAGCAGCTTGGGTGGGGCACGTTATCAGCCCCAGCATTTT. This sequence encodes CASSLGGARYQPQHF.

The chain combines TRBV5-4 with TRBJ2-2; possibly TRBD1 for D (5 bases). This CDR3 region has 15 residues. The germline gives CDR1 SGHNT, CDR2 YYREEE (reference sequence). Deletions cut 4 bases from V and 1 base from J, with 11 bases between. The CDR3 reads CASSRITGNTGELFF. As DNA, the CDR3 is TGTGCCAGCAGCCGCATTACAGGGAACACCGGGGAGCTGTTTTTT. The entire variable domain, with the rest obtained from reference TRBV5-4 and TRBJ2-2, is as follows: ETGVTQSPTHLIKTRGQQVTLRCSSQSGHNTVSWYQQALGQGPQFIFQYYREEENGRGNFPPRFSGLQFPNYSSELNVNALELDDSALYLCASSRITGNTGELFFGEGSRLTVL.